These 28 T cell receptor beta chains were sequenced from one sample in a study of blood T cells in healthy people across ages. Combining a sample-barcoded 5' primer with a J-beta primer mix, a second PCR ran for roughly 6 to 12 cycles. A single record per CDR3 protein comes from TCRdb applying MiXCR to the 5' RACE reads. The sample lists some 1.4 million distinct CDR3 sequences, roughly 40% occurring once. What was sequenced was blood. The receptors come from a woman under 30 in good health.

The chain has TRBV21-1 and TRBJ1-5; TRBD1 was called by the table and not checked on the DNA. TRBV21-1 is described as a pseudogene. CDR3 length: 19 amino acids. CDR3 nucleotides: TGTGCCAGCAGCAAAGATATCGGGACAGGGAAATATAGCAATCAGCCCCAGCATTTT. It encodes CASSKDIGTGKYSNQPQHF.

The chain carries TRBV7-6 and TRBJ1-1; D possibly corresponds to TRBD1 (5 bases). Deletions cut 4 bases from V and 8 bases from J, with 20 bases between. Germline CDR1 is SGHVS and CDR2 is FNYEAQ. The CDR3 is 15 residues long. CDR3 coding DNA: TGTGCCAGCAGCTCGGGGACCTCCCGTTGGCGCGAAGCTTTCTTT. Translated, it gives CASSSGTSRWREAFF.

This chain links TRBV7-9 with TRBJ2-5; TRBD2 matches 10 bases. The J call may be incorrect, as the DNA end agrees better with TRBJ2-7. Per germline, CDR1 SEHNR and CDR2 FQNEAQ (reference sequence). This CDR3 is 18 amino acids long. Here the CDR3 reads CASSLEWSSGGQHYEQYF. The CDR3 DNA sequence: TGTGCCAGCAGCTTAGAGTGGTCTAGCGGGGGCCAACACTACGAGCAGTACTTC.

This clonotype came up a few times. The rearrangement joins TRBV3-1 to TRBJ2-7, with D possibly matching TRBD1 (6 bases). The germline V gene encodes CDR1 LGHDT and CDR2 YNNKEL (reference sequence). The CDR3 has 14 amino acids. V lost 1 base and J 2 bases, leaving 9 bases between the germline ends. The CDR3 region is CASSQADRTYEQYF. DNA for the CDR3: TGTGCCAGCAGCCAAGCAGACAGGACCTACGAGCAGTACTTC.

V usage is TRBV6-6 and J usage is TRBJ1-1; perhaps TRBD1 as D (6 bases). The germline V gene encodes CDR1 MNHNY and CDR2 SVGAGI (reference sequence). CDR3 length: 13 amino acids. Trimming pared 6 bases from V and 8 bases from J, leaving 16 bases between. CDR3 region: CASSPQGTGEAFF. CDR3 bases: TGTGCCAGCAGCCCCCAGGGGACGGGAGAAGCTTTCTTT.

A few counts support this clonotype. This chain links TRBV12-3 or TRBV12-4 with TRBJ1-1; no definite D call. There are 14 residues in the CDR3. V shed 2 bases and J shed 1 base, with 8 bases lying between them. The CDR3 here is CASSLSQPNTEAFF. CDR3 nucleotide sequence: TGTGCCAGCAGTTTATCACAGCCGAACACTGAAGCTTTCTTT.

The sample holds a few counts of this clonotype. This chain uses TRBV15 with TRBJ2-7; 8 bases align to TRBD1. This CDR3 region has 15 residues. The J segment lost 6 bases and the V segment lost 0 bases, leaving 7 bases of the junction unmatched. Germline-derived CDR1 and CDR2 are LNHNV and YYDKDF (reference sequence). The CDR3 is CATSREGTGQGEQYF. DNA of the CDR3: TGTGCCACCAGCAGAGAAGGGACAGGTCAAGGCGAGCAGTACTTC.

CDR3 in amino acids: CASSRPIGQSNQPQHF. CDR3 bases: TGTGCCAGCAGTCGTCCCATAGGACAGTCCAATCAGCCCCAGCATTTT. This rearrangement joins TRBV12-3 or TRBV12-4 to TRBJ1-5; D perhaps matches TRBD1 (6 bases). The CDR3 is 16 amino acids. Trimming took off 5 bases at V and 3 bases at J, with 17 bases between the two ends.

This clonotype turned up a few times. J is TRBJ2-5 and V is TRBV5-1; D gene uncertain. V shed 2 bases and J shed 3 bases, with 11 bases lying between them. Germline CDR1 reads SGHRS; CDR2 reads YFSETQ. This CDR3 is 14 amino acids long. CDR3 coding DNA: TGCGCCAGCAGCTTAGGCCAGGCAGAAGAGACCCAGTACTTC. Translated, it gives CASSLGQAEETQYF.

The table lists this clonotype with a few counts. The chain recombines TRBV24-1 with TRBJ2-1; weak D call: TRBD1 (6 bases). V was shortened by 3 bases and J by 5 bases, with 19 bases between the two germline ends. Germline CDR1 reads KGHDR; CDR2 reads SFDVKD. CDR3 length equals 17 residues. DNA for the CDR3: TGTGCCACCAGTGATACAAACGGGACACAAAAAGACAATGAGCAGTTCTTC. As protein: CATSDTNGTQKDNEQFF.

This clonotype was picked up a small number of times. The chain employs TRBV20-1 and TRBJ2-7; weak D call: TRBD2 (5 bases). The V gene's germline CDR1 is DFQATT and CDR2 SNEGSKA (reference sequence). V was cut by 3 bases and J by 4 bases, with 13 bases left in between. The length of the CDR3 is 13 residues. CDR3 coding DNA: TGCAGTGCTAGTGGTCGGGAAATATACGAGCAGTACTTC. It encodes CSASGREIYEQYF.

V usage is TRBV6-7 and J usage is TRBJ2-3; possible D gene TRBD1, 6 bases. TRBV6-7 carries the ORF label, with uncertain function. V lost 2 bases to trimming and J lost 1 base, with 10 bases between them. CDR3 length equals 15 residues. The CDR3 DNA reads as TGTGCCAGCAGTTACCAACAGGGTGGCACAGATACGCAGTATTTT. Encoded protein: CASSYQQGGTDTQYF.

The V gene is TRBV2, the J gene TRBJ1-6; the D gene is possibly TRBD1 (6 bases). Germline CDR1 is SNHLY and CDR2 is FYNNEI. CDR3 length: 15 amino acids. V lost 7 bases to trimming and J lost 3 bases, with 13 bases between them. Written as DNA, the CDR3 is TGTGCCAGCAAGGTTACGACAGGCTATAATTCACCCCTCCACTTT. This codes for CASKVTTGYNSPLHF.

The chain uses TRBV7-6 and TRBJ2-1, with TRBD2 matching over 9 bases. Germline V gene lookup returns CDR1 SGHVS and CDR2 FNYEAQ. V gave up 5 bases and J gave up 4 bases; unmatched junction bases: 9. This CDR3 contains 16 residues. For the CDR3, the DNA is TGTGCCAGCAGCCTAATTAGCGGGAGCGGATACAATGAGCAGTTCTTC. Translating gives CASSLISGSGYNEQFF.

This clonotype was found a few times. The chain uses TRBV20-1 and TRBJ2-3; tentatively, D is TRBD2 (5 bases). V was cut by 1 base and J by 0 bases, with 11 bases left in between. Germline V lookup: CDR1 DFQATT, CDR2 SNEGSKA (reference sequence). The CDR3 is made up of 15 amino acids. The CDR3 protein is CSARGSDSSTDTQYF. The CDR3 nucleotides are TGCAGTGCTAGAGGTAGCGACTCTAGCACAGATACGCAGTATTTT.

CDR3: CASSPSGTDEAFF. The CDR3 DNA is TGTGCCAGCAGCCCAAGCGGGACGGATGAAGCTTTCTTT. This chain uses TRBV14 with TRBJ1-1, with a possible D match to TRBD1 (5 bases). The CDR3 extends over 13 amino acids. The V gene's germline CDR1 is SGHDN and CDR2 FVKESK. Trimming pared 4 bases from V and 7 bases from J, leaving 13 bases between.

V usage is TRBV20-1 and J usage is TRBJ2-4, with a tentative D call TRBD1 (6 bases). The J call may be wrong; the DNA end is better matched by TRBJ2-7. CDR3 size: 13 residues. Looked up from germline, CDR1 is DFQATT and CDR2 is SNEGSKA (reference sequence). The CDR3 loop reads CSATGTTFYEQYF. The DNA for the CDR3 is TGCAGTGCGACCGGGACAACCTTCTACGAGCAGTACTTC.

This clonotype was seen just once. V usage is TRBV5-5 and J usage is TRBJ1-4; 8 bases agree with TRBD1. The germline V gene has CDR1 SGHKS and CDR2 YYEKEE (reference sequence). With 4 bases clipped from V and 3 bases from J, the junction kept 20 bases outside the gene matches. The CDR3 length is 20 residues. The CDR3 is CASSGAGTGAWAASNEKLFF. Here the CDR3 DNA reads TGTGCCAGCAGCGGGGCCGGGACAGGCGCCTGGGCAGCTTCTAATGAAAAACTGTTTTTT.

The chain carries TRBV6-1 and TRBJ2-2; D is unclear. Per the germline V gene, CDR1 is MNHNS and CDR2 is SASEGT. The V and J ends lost 0 bases and 6 bases respectively, with 11 bases between them. The CDR3 is made up of 15 amino acids. In DNA form, the CDR3 reads TGTGCCAGCAGTGAAGCGGTTAGGGCCTCCGGGGAGCTGTTTTTT. Its translation: CASSEAVRASGELFF.

As concerns this clonotype: Germline and junction disagree at one end, which may indicate a read error. The V call is TRBV6-6, the J call TRBJ2-7, with D tentatively TRBD1 or TRBD2 (5 bases each). The CDR3 sequence is 14 residues long. The germline V gene encodes CDR1 MNHNY and CDR2 SVGAGI (reference sequence). CDR3 sequence (DNA): TGTGCCAACAGTTACGGAGGCAGGGCCTACGAGCAGTACTTC. The encoded protein is CANSYGGRAYEQYF.

This clonotype was seen more than once but under ten times. This chain joins TRBV6-5 and TRBJ2-5, with 12 bases matching TRBD2. The V gene end was trimmed by 0 bases and the J gene end by 0 bases; junction bases not matched to a gene: 5. The CDR3 has 18 residues. Per the germline V gene, CDR1 is MNHEY and CDR2 is SVGAGI. This chain's CDR3 is CASSYSGLAGGNQETQYF. The CDR3 bases are TGTGCCAGCAGTTACTCAGGGCTAGCGGGGGGGAACCAAGAGACCCAGTACTTC.

This clonotype was counted ten times or more. The chain combines TRBV7-9 with TRBJ2-7; no firm D call. The CDR3 consists of 11 residues. Trimming pared 5 bases from V and 3 bases from J, leaving 5 bases between. The germline V gene has CDR1 SEHNR and CDR2 FQNEAQ (reference sequence). The CDR3 sequence: CASSPIYEQYF. For the CDR3, the DNA is TGTGCCAGCAGCCCGATCTACGAGCAGTACTTC.

V is TRBV25-1 and J is TRBJ2-5; 10 bases map to TRBD1. V lost 4 bases, J lost 3 bases, and 8 bases stayed unmatched. Germline assignment: CDR1 MGHDK and CDR2 SYGVNS. The CDR3 consists of 16 residues. CDR3 loop: CASSGPGTGVEETQYF. CDR3 nucleotides: TGTGCCAGCAGTGGACCCGGGACAGGGGTTGAAGAGACCCAGTACTTC.

This clonotype was seen a few times. This chain uses TRBV9 with TRBJ2-4; D may be TRBD2 (6 bases). Germline V CDR1 and CDR2: SGDLS, YYNGEE. This CDR3 contains 16 residues. V was trimmed by 0 bases and J by 1 base, leaving 11 bases between them. The CDR3 reads CASSVDGSKAKNIQYF. The CDR3 region has the DNA TGTGCCAGCAGCGTAGACGGGAGTAAGGCCAAAAACATTCAGTACTTC.

The rearrangement uses TRBV7-9 and TRBJ2-4; TRBD2 matches at 10 bases. The J call may be mistaken, given a closer DNA end match to TRBJ2-7. CDR3 length: 16 amino acids. Germline CDR1 reads SEHNR; CDR2 reads FQNEAQ (reference sequence). Here the CDR3 DNA reads TGTGCCAGCAGCTTGTATCGGACTAGCGGAACCTACGAGCAGTACTTC. This gives the protein CASSLYRTSGTYEQYF.

This chain joins TRBV7-9 and TRBJ1-5; 7 nucleotides align to TRBD1. This CDR3 comprises 16 residues. Germline V lookup: CDR1 SEHNR, CDR2 FQNEAQ (reference sequence). Unmatched junction bases numbered 5, after V lost 2 bases and J lost 1 base. DNA for the CDR3: TGTGCCAGCAGCTTAACGGGACAGCTAAGCAATCAGCCCCAGCATTTT. Translating gives CASSLTGQLSNQPQHF.

The chain uses TRBV6-2 or TRBV6-3 and TRBJ2-7; D call uncertain. Judging by the DNA end, TRBJ2-5 fits better; the J call may be wrong. The CDR3 spans 16 residues. Germline lookup yields CDR1 MNHEY and CDR2 SVGEGT. CDR3 sequence (DNA): TGTGCCAGCAGTTACAGCTCCCAGACCCCATCAGAGACCCAGTACTTC. Translation: CASSYSSQTPSETQYF.

V and J are TRBV6-1 and TRBJ2-1; D gene ambiguous. V was trimmed by 10 bases and J by 8 bases, leaving 9 bases between them. Germline CDR1 is MNHNS and CDR2 is SASEGT. This CDR3 is 10 amino acids long. The CDR3: CATHPHEQFF. CDR3 DNA sequence: TGTGCCACACATCCCCATGAGCAGTTCTTC.